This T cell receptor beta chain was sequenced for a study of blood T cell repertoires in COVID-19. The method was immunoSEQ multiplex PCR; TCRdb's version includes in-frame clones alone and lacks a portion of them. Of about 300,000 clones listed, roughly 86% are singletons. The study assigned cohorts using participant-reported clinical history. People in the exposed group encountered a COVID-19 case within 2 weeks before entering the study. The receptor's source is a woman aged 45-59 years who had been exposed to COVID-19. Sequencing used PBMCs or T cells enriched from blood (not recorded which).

The CDR3 region is CASSPPPGNQPQHF. CDR3 in DNA: TGTGCCAGCAGCCCGCCACCAGGGAATCAGCCCCAGCATTTT. The J gene is TRBJ1-5, the V gene TRBV13; D possibly corresponds to TRBD1 (5 bases). This CDR3 is 14 amino acids long. Germline V CDR1 and CDR2: PRHDT, FYEKMQ (reference sequence). Trimming removed 5 bases from V and 4 bases from J, with 12 bases in between.